The source of this T cell receptor beta chain is a study of blood T cell repertoires in COVID-19 (dated by TCRdb to about 2020). For context, the study as a whole: Samples covering the acute and convalescent phases of COVID-19 were provided by collaborators in the United States, Italy and Spain. Where available, HLA class I and class II types were obtained from metadata supplied by the sample provider rather than from assay-based typing. Nearly every sample came with metadata listing a de-identified subject ID, COVID-19 status, age in years and sex. The repertoires were released in a freely available public database meant as a resource for research on the immune response to SARS-CoV-2. The samples were drawn from the first 160 participants of the ongoing ImmuneRACE study and from some 1,300 subjects provided by 6 global collaborators. The prospective study material was composed of cDNA or gDNA derived from T cells, B-cell-depleted T cells, or PBMCs. The dataset comprised deeply sampled blood TCRbeta repertoires from subjects exposed to, actively infected with, or recovered from COVID-19.

Whole blood was collected in K2EDTA tubes by collaborating institutions according to the institutions' own protocols. For TCRbeta analysis, collaborators shipped samples in one of three forms: frozen whole blood, isolated PBMCs, or DNA extracted from either of those sample types. At the junction V is shortened by 4 bases and J by 0 bases, with 9 bases in between. The CDR1 and CDR2 encoded by the germline V gene are MNHEY and SVGAGI. The CDR3 runs 14 amino acids, cysteine and phenylalanine included. Only the CDR3 portion is preserved as DNA: 42 bases, with reading frame beginning at the first base. This clone was seen a few times. The specificity of this receptor is unknown. No base qualities exist here, and no much larger clone lies one base off it. Overall study results and their limits: How much clinical and demographic metadata was included differed by source and by participant, and the metadata was provided uncurated.

The immunoSEQ Assay, a bias-controlled multiplex PCR, was used to amplify TCRbeta CDR3 regions from genomic DNA. The study's own analysis went as follows. Within the assay, amplification of reference gene primers was used to estimate how many nucleated cells each sample contained. To quantify the absolute abundance of each unique TCRbeta CDR3 rearrangement, sequence reads were collapsed and filtered. For each sample, productive Simpson clonality was calculated by taking the square root of Simpson's diversity index across productive rearrangements. TCRdb stores this immuneACCESS table with in-frame sequences only. Part of the clones is absent; in the studies checked, under half of the shortfall reflects unresolved V genes, and no reason is known for the rest. The DNA gave D and trimming, while V, J and clone size come from that table. The sample yields approximately 190,000 clones; 88% were counted once. Roughly 6% of the sample rests with the top ten.

The sequence is built from TRBV6-5 and TRBJ1-2, with the identity of the D gene unclear. The sequence was collected from a man aged 40-49 years with active or convalescent COVID-19. The sample consisted of peripheral blood. The DNA reads as follows: TGTGCCAGCAGTTTGAGCCAAACTAACTATGGCTACACCTTC. This is translated as CASSLSQTNYGYTF.